This T cell receptor beta chain was recovered during a study of blood T cell repertoires in COVID-19. Study details: The United States, Italy and Spain provided the acute and convalescent COVID-19 samples.

V was cut by 8 bases and J by 0 bases, with 23 bases left in between. The CDR3 runs 17 residues. The germline gives CDR1 MDHEN, CDR2 SYDVKM. As originally analysed: Nucleated cell number was recorded as an estimate derived from reference gene primer amplification. TCRdb's table, derived via immunoSEQ multiplex PCR, lists solely in-frame clones and lacks some. Clone size and V and J calls were adopted from that table, with D and trimming inferred from the DNA. The data contain approximately 190,000 clones, about 80% of them singletons. The gene calls are TRBV28 and TRBJ2-7, with TRBD1 as a possible D gene (6 bases). The source is a woman aged 55-70 years with COVID-19, enrolled during active disease. Sequencing used peripheral blood. Here the CDR3 DNA reads TGTGCCAGCTCACATACTCTACAGGGCCGGAGCTCCTACGAGCAGTACGTC. Protein product: CASSHTLQGRSSYEQYV.